The 14 T cell receptor beta chains given below trace back to one sample, sequenced in a study of blood T cell repertoires in COVID-19. Assay used: immunoSEQ multiplex PCR; TCRdb lists only in-frame clones, some missing. The repertoire holds roughly 150,000 clones, with about 87% as singletons. The specimen sequenced was peripheral blood. Receptors originate from a man of 80 years or more with acute or convalescent COVID-19.

V usage is TRBV3-1 (or the pseudogene TRBV3-2) and J usage is TRBJ2-7, with D maybe TRBD2 (5 bases). From germline, CDR1 is LGHDT and CDR2 YNNKEL (reference sequence). Trimming took 4 bases from V and 4 from J, leaving 14 bases between them. CDR3 length equals 14 residues. CDR3 nucleotides: TGTGCCAGCAGCCGCGGACGGGGAATGTACGAGCAGTACTTC. Protein: CASSRGRGMYEQYF.

This chain joins TRBV2 and TRBJ2-7; 12 bases line up with TRBD2. Per germline, CDR1 SNHLY and CDR2 FYNNEI. This CDR3 contains 18 residues. V shed 5 bases, J shed 5 bases, and the junction held 16 bases outside the gene matches. Here the CDR3 reads CASSYFRTSGVVVNEQYF. The CDR3 DNA follows: TGTGCCAGCAGTTACTTCAGGACTAGCGGGGTGGTCGTCAACGAGCAGTACTTC.

This clone has a handful of counts. The V and J genes are TRBV19 and TRBJ2-7; 7 bases are shared with TRBD1. J lost 3 bases, V lost 5 bases, and 7 bases had no gene match. This CDR3 region has 14 residues. The germline V gene encodes CDR1 LNHDA and CDR2 SQIVND (reference sequence). CDR3 in DNA: TGTGCCAGTAGTCCCCCGGGACAGATCTACGAGCAGTACTTC. Translation: CASSPPGQIYEQYF. Based on the CDR3 plus reference TRBV19 and TRBJ2-7, the full variable domain is DGGITQSPKYLFRKEGQNVTLSCEQNLNHDAMYWYRQDPGQGLRLIYYSQIVNDFQKGDIAEGYSVSREKKESFPLTVTSAQKNPTAFYLCASSPPGQIYEQYFGPGTRLTVT.

The V and J genes are TRBV7-8 and TRBJ2-7, with 7 bases that match TRBD1. Trimming removed 3 bases from V and 0 bases from J; junction bases left unmatched: 2. The CDR3 loop spans 14 amino acids. The germline gives CDR1 SGHVS, CDR2 FQNEAQ. CDR3 nucleotide sequence: TGTGCCAGCAGCTTGACAGGGATCTCCTACGAGCAGTACTTC. Its protein is CASSLTGISYEQYF.

V usage is TRBV9 and J usage is TRBJ2-7; 9 nucleotides match TRBD1. Germline values: CDR1 SGDLS, CDR2 YYNGEE. The CDR3 loop spans 14 amino acids. Trimming took 3 bases from V and 6 from J; bases not matched to a gene: 7. The CDR3 sequence is CASSETSTGGEQYF. The CDR3 DNA sequence: TGTGCCAGCAGCGAGACCTCGACAGGGGGCGAGCAGTACTTC. Using reference TRBV9 and TRBJ2-7 for the parts outside the CDR3, the full variable domain is DSGVTQTPKHLITATGQRVTLRCSPRSGDLSVYWYQQSLDQGLQFLIQYYNGEERAKGNILERFSAQQFPDLHSELNLSSLELGDSALYFCASSETSTGGEQYFGPGTRLTVT.

DNA of the CDR3: TGTGCCAGTAGTATTTCTTGGGGGCTAGACACTGAAGCTTTCTTT. Its protein product is CASSISWGLDTEAFF. The chain employs TRBV19 and TRBJ1-1; weak D call: TRBD1 (6 bases). This CDR3 has 15 residues. CDR1 and CDR2 from the germline V gene are LNHDA and SQIVND (reference sequence). Trimming left V 3 bases short and J 3 bases short, with 14 bases between. The variable domain in full, completed from reference TRBV19 and TRBJ1-1, reads DGGITQSPKYLFRKEGQNVTLSCEQNLNHDAMYWYRQDPGQGLRLIYYSQIVNDFQKGDIAEGYSVSREKKESFPLTVTSAQKNPTAFYLCASSISWGLDTEAFFGQGTRLTVV.

This chain joins TRBV19 and TRBJ1-1; D remains ambiguous. The V end was cut by 6 bases, the J end by 13 bases, with 24 bases between. The germline V gene encodes CDR1 LNHDA and CDR2 SQIVND (reference sequence). The CDR3 is made up of 14 amino acids. CDR3 protein: CASSELGRTPKGFF. CDR3 bases: TGTGCCAGTAGCGAACTAGGACGCACTCCAAAAGGTTTCTTT.

This chain joins TRBV5-1 and TRBJ2-3; no definite D call. CDR3 length equals 11 residues. V dropped 4 bases and J dropped 5 bases, with 5 bases sitting between them. Germline values: CDR1 SGHRS, CDR2 YFSETQ. CDR3 bases: TGCGCCAGCAGCGCGAGAGATACGCAGTATTTT. This codes for CASSARDTQYF.

This chain links TRBV19 with TRBJ2-7; 7 nucleotides align to TRBD1. The CDR3 has 15 amino acids. CDR1 and CDR2 (germline): LNHDA, SQIVND (reference sequence). With 6 bases clipped from V and 5 bases from J, the junction kept 13 bases outside the gene matches. This CDR3 is CASRTTGARGNEQYF. CDR3 coding DNA: TGTGCCAGTAGAACTACAGGGGCCAGGGGGAACGAGCAGTACTTC.

The chain couples TRBV5-1 to TRBJ2-7; 10 bases match TRBD1. The J segment lost 2 bases and the V segment lost 5 bases, leaving 4 bases of the junction unmatched. Germline CDR1 reads SGHRS; CDR2 reads YFSETQ. The length of the CDR3 is 14 residues. CDR3 DNA sequence: TGCGCCAGCAGAGCAGGGACAGGGGCCTACGAGCAGTACTTC. As protein: CASRAGTGAYEQYF.

V is TRBV12-3 or TRBV12-4 and J is TRBJ2-7; 7 bases fit TRBD1. The junction had 5 bases not matched to a gene; V was cut back by 6 bases and J by 3 bases. This CDR3 is built from 13 residues. Here the CDR3 DNA reads TGTGCCAGCAGCCGACAGGGAGACTACGAGCAGTACTTC. Its translation is CASSRQGDYEQYF.

V is TRBV6-1 and J is TRBJ1-1; weak D call: TRBD1 (6 bases). Germline values: CDR1 MNHNS, CDR2 SASEGT. CDR3 length: 12 amino acids. The ends were cut back, 1 base at V and 8 bases at J, with 8 bases in the middle. The CDR3 is CASSEVGTEAFF. Written as DNA, the CDR3 is TGTGCCAGCAGTGAAGTCGGGACAGAAGCTTTCTTT.

The chain carries TRBV7-7 and TRBJ2-2, with 9 bases identical to TRBD1. J lost 1 base, V lost 5 bases, and 2 bases had no gene match. This CDR3 is 15 amino acids long. Germline CDR1 and CDR2: SSHAT and FNYEAQ (reference sequence). The CDR3 sequence: CASSQDRGNTGELFF. For the CDR3, the DNA is TGTGCCAGCAGCCAGGACAGGGGGAACACCGGGGAGCTGTTTTTT.

The rearrangement joins TRBV28 to TRBJ2-7; D may be TRBD1 (5 bases). The germline V gene encodes CDR1 MDHEN and CDR2 SYDVKM. V lost 6 bases, J lost 3 bases, and 15 bases lay in between. The CDR3 consists of 14 residues. The CDR3 bases are TGTGCCAGCAGACCGAGGACATCCAACTACGAGCAGTACTTC. This translates into CASRPRTSNYEQYF.